The present T cell receptor beta chain was sequenced within a study of beta chain features in type 1 diabetes. Study-wide findings and caveats: TCRB CDR3s were moderately but significantly shorter in Type 1 diabetes patients in all four CD4+ subsets.

This clone was recorded a few times. Antigen: not known. Isolated RNA was reverse transcribed in full, so expressed TCRB transcripts were sequenced. This table comes from immunoSEQ multiplex PCR, and its TCRdb copy is limited to in-frame clones, with some not included. The repertoire holds approximately 730,000 clones, with roughly an eighth as singletons. The V gene lost 1 base and the J gene lost 2 bases, with 8 bases spanning the gap. Germline loops: CDR1 MGHRA, CDR2 YSYEKL. The CDR3 is made up of 14 amino acids. Sequencing input: naive CD4+ T cells from blood. The chain employs TRBV4-1 and TRBJ1-2; no reliable D call. The clonotype was recovered from a man in his late teens or twenties with type 1 diabetes. The DNA of the CDR3 is TGCGCCAGCAGCCAAGGCCCCAGGAACTATGGCTACACCTTC. It translates to CASSQGPRNYGYTF.